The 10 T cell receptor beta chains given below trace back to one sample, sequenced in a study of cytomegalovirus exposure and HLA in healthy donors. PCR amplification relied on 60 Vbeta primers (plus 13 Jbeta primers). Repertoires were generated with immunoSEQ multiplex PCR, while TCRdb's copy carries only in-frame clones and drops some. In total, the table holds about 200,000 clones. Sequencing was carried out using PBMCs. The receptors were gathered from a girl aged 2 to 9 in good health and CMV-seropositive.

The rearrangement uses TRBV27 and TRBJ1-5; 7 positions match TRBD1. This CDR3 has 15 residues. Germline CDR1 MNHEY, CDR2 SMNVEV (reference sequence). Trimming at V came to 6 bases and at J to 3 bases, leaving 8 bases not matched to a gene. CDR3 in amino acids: CASSSTGQANQPQHF. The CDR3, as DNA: TGTGCCAGCAGCTCGACAGGGCAAGCCAATCAGCCCCAGCATTTT.

The CDR3 DNA reads as TGTGCCAGCAGCCGTGTAGCGGGAGGGGAGTACGAGCAGTACTTC. It translates to CASSRVAGGEYEQYF. The genes are TRBV6-5 and TRBJ2-7; 11 bases align to TRBD2. Germline V gives CDR1 MNHEY, CDR2 SVGAGI. CDR3 length: 15 amino acids. V was pared by 6 bases and J by 4 bases, with 8 bases of the junction left unmatched.

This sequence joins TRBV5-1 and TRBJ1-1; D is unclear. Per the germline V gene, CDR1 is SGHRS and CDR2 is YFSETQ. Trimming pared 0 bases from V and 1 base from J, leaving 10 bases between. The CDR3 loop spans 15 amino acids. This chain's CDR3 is CASSLGLDRNTEAFF. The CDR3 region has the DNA TGCGCCAGCAGCTTGGGCCTAGATAGGAACACTGAAGCTTTCTTT.

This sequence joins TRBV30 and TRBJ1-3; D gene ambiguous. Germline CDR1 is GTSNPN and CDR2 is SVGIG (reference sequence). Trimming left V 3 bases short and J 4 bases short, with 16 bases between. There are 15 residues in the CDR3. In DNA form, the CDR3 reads TGTGCCTGGAGGGAAGCCGGGAGTCGGGGAAACACCATATATTTT. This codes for CAWREAGSRGNTIYF.

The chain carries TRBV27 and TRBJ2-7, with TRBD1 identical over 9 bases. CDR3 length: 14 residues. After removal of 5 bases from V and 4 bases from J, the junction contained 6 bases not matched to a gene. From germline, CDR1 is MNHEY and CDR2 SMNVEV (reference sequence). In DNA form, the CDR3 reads TGTGCCAGCAGTCTCTGGACAGGGGAGTACGAGCAGTACTTC. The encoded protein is CASSLWTGEYEQYF.

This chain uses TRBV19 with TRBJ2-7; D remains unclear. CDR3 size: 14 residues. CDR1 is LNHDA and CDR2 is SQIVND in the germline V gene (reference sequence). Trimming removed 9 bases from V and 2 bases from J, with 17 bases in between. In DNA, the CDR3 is TGTGCCAGCCAAGCCCGGGTCTCACCCTACGAGCAGTACTTC. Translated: CASQARVSPYEQYF.

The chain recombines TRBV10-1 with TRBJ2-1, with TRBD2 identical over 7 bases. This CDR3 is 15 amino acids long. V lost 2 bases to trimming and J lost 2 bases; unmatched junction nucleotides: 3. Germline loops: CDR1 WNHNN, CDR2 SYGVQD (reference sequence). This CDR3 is CASSEAGEPYNEQFF. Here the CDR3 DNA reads TGCGCCAGCAGTGAGGCGGGAGAGCCCTACAATGAGCAGTTCTTC.

CDR3 DNA: TGTGCCAGCAGCTTGGCACAGGGAGGGAATTCCTACGAGCAGTACTTC. This gives the protein CASSLAQGGNSYEQYF. This chain links TRBV5-6 with TRBJ2-7; possible D gene TRBD2, 7 bases. V lost 0 bases and J lost 1, with 14 bases in between. CDR3 length: 16 residues. Germline V gene data show CDR1 as SGHDT and CDR2 as YYEEEE.

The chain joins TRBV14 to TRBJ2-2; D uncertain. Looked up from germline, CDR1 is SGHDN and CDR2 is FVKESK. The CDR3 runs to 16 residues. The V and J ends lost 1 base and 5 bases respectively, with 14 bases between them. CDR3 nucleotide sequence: TGTGCCAGCAGCCAAGTTGGAATCCCAGGAACCGGGGAGCTGTTTTTT. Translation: CASSQVGIPGTGELFF.

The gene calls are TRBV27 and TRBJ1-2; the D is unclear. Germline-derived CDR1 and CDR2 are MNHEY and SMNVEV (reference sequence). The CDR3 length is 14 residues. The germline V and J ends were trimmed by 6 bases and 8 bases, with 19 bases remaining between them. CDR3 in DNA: TGTGCCAGCAGAATAAGGAACAGTTTAGGCGGCTACACCTTC. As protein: CASRIRNSLGGYTF.